The 3 T cell receptor beta chains below were found in one sample sequenced in a study of blood T cells in healthy people across ages. It was with a sample-barcoded 5' primer and a J-beta primer mix that a second PCR of roughly 7 to 12 cycles was run. TCRdb passed the 5' RACE reads through MiXCR, listing each CDR3 protein once. The table lists about 1.4 million distinct CDR3 sequences, 59% of them singletons. The sequencing input was blood. These receptors were taken from a man between 18 and 35 years old in good health.

This clonotype was seen more than once but under ten times. The J gene is TRBJ2-7, the V gene TRBV6-5, with TRBD2 matching over 10 bases. In germline, CDR1 is MNHEY, CDR2 SVGAGI. The CDR3 length is 15 residues. Trimming cost V 2 bases and J 5 bases; bases outside gene matches: 6. CDR3 loop: CASSYASGGTHEQYF. The CDR3 DNA reads TGTGCCAGCAGTTACGCTAGCGGGGGAACCCACGAGCAGTACTTC.

V gene TRBV5-1 combines with J gene TRBJ2-1; 13 bases align to TRBD2. The V gene end was trimmed by 5 bases and the J gene end by 0 bases; junction bases not matched to a gene: 8. Germline CDR1 and CDR2: SGHRS and YFSETQ. The CDR3 sequence is 18 residues long. The CDR3 region has the DNA TGCGCCAGCAGGAAGGGACTAGCGGGAAGGAGCTCCTACAATGAGCAGTTCTTC. This gives the protein CASRKGLAGRSSYNEQFF.

This sequence joins TRBV7-9 and TRBJ1-2, with a weak D call TRBD1 (6 bases). The CDR3 has 18 residues. Germline CDR1 SEHNR, CDR2 FQNEAQ (reference sequence). V gave up 5 bases and J gave up 0 bases, with 22 bases separating them. CDR3 residues: CASSLSPPDRKTNYGYTF. In DNA, the CDR3 is TGTGCCAGCAGCCTAAGCCCCCCCGACAGGAAAACTAACTATGGCTACACCTTC.